This record concerns one TCR beta chain sequence. V shed 4 bases and J shed 6 bases, with 12 bases lying between them. The CDR3 runs to 13 residues. Germline CDR1 LNHDA, CDR2 SQIVND (reference sequence). This sample is drawn from a study of cytomegalovirus exposure and HLA in healthy donors. Study information: Researchers found that more than 70% of 350 to 500 genotyped donors fell within the Caucasian-associated ancestry cluster.

Primers included in the PCR were 60 Vbeta and 13 Jbeta primers. In the authors' workflow: Among the unique TCR beta chains that a later analysis counted, 70 million to 85 million in all, some 10 million were shared. Clones were sequenced by immunoSEQ multiplex PCR, and TCRdb holds only the in-frame ones, with some missing. That table gives V, J and clone size, and the DNA gave D and trimming. The table lists tens of thousands of clones, 62% of them singletons, with about 4.2% in the top ten. The source material was PBMCs. The V gene is TRBV19, the J gene TRBJ1-1; unclear D gene. This receptor was obtained from a male donor in good health and CMV-seropositive. CDR3 region: CASSTTRGPEAFF. The CDR3 DNA reads as TGTGCCAGTAGTACCACCCGAGGCCCTGAAGCTTTCTTT.